Sequencing of this TCR beta chain was carried out in a study of CD8+ T cells in alopecia areata. General study results and limits: It was lesional scalp, especially alopecia totalis/universalis, that showed higher clonality than normal scalp. Among patients, TCR sharing was less clear than in mice, a difference possibly due in part to HLA diversity in the patient population.

Specified treatment: oral pan-JAK inhibitor, 5-10 mg twice daily. Comment on this clone: Its antigen is not known. Compared with germline, one end of the junction differs, possibly owing to a read error.

Germline V CDR1 and CDR2: SSHAT, FNYEAQ (reference sequence). The CDR3 runs 17 residues. RNA was isolated and reverse transcribed to cDNA, the sequencing template. Data came from immunoSEQ multiplex PCR; TCRdb stores just in-frame clones and leaves some out. The sample includes 180,000 or so clones, approximately 49% seen only once; the top ten take over 9%. The source is a human donor with alopecia areata. Sample: CD8+ T cells sorted from blood, taken around week 53, from a patient treated with tofacitinib. This chain links TRBV7-7 with TRBJ2-1; 7 nucleotides agree with TRBD1. The CDR3 is CASSLGIKGASYNEQFF. The CDR3 region has the DNA TGTGCTAGCAGCTTAGGGATTAAGGGGGCCTCCTACAATGAGCAGTTCTTC.